Listed below are T cell receptor beta chains from one sample, sequenced in a study of blood T cells in healthy people across ages. TCRdb called the 5' RACE reads again in MiXCR, with one record for every CDR3 protein. The data contain roughly 680,000 distinct CDR3 sequences, roughly 49% of them seen just once; the ten biggest clones take up under 35%. The sample consisted of blood. These receptors all come from a woman in her fifties or sixties in good health. Each CDR3 is given with its conserved first and last residue. Fields, in order: clone size, V gene, D gene, J gene, CDR3 DNA, CDR3 protein. D genes are given only for firm matches. Part of the rows lack a size; the others show once, few, many or a class for expanded clones.

.	TRBV24-1	TRBD1	TRBJ2-5	TGTGCCACCAGTGACCCGGGACAGGGGTGGGAGACCCAGTACTTC	CATSDPGQGWETQYF
few	TRBV18	TRBD1	TRBJ2-1	TGTGCCAGCTCACCTCAGGGGGCTTGGGGCTACAATGAGCAGTTCTTC	CASSPQGAWGYNEQFF
few	TRBV3-1	.	TRBJ2-4	TGTGCCAGCAGCCAAGGAAGTCTCGGGAAAAACATTCAGTACTTC	CASSQGSLGKNIQYF
.	TRBV7-3	TRBD1	TRBJ2-3	TGTGCCAGCAGCTCGCAACAGGGGAGAGGAAATACGCAGTATTTT	CASSSQQGRGNTQYF
.	TRBV7-9	.	TRBJ2-4	TGTGCCAGCAGCTCTCCAAAAGGGGCCAAAAACATTCAGTACTTC	CASSSPKGAKNIQYF
.	TRBV3-1	TRBD1	TRBJ2-3	TGTGCCAGCAGCCACCCAGGGGGAGCAGATACGCAGTATTTT	CASSHPGGADTQYF
.	TRBV4-3	TRBD2	TRBJ2-1	TGCGCCAGCAGCCAAACCGGGACTAGCGGGAGTGACGGGGGTAACAATGAGCAGTTCTTC	CASSQTGTSGSDGGNNEQFF
.	TRBV3-1	.	TRBJ2-7	TGTGCCAGCGGCCCGGGACGGTCCTACGAGCAGTACTTC	CASGPGRSYEQYF
.	TRBV7-3	.	TRBJ1-1	TGTGCCAGCCGGGACCAGCCGAGCACTGAAGCTTTCTTT	CASRDQPSTEAFF
.	TRBV28	TRBD2	TRBJ2-7	TGTGCCAGCAGCATTAATTTAGCGGGGACGGCTGGCGAGCAGTACTTC	CASSINLAGTAGEQYF
.	TRBV29-1	.	TRBJ2-2	TGCAGCGTTGAAGCCACCGGGGATCTGTTTTTT	CSVEATGDLFF
.	TRBV2	TRBD1	TRBJ1-1	TGTGCCAGCAGGGGACAGGGGACGAACACTGAAGCTTTCTTT	CASRGQGTNTEAFF
.	TRBV20-1	TRBD2	TRBJ2-4	TGCAGTGCTGGGGGGGGGATAGGGCAAAACATTCAGTACTTC	CSAGGGIGQNIQYF
once	TRBV5-1	.	TRBJ1-5	TGCGCCAGCAGCTCCTCAGGGGCTAGCAATCAGCCCCAGCATTTT	CASSSSGASNQPQHF
.	TRBV27	.	TRBJ1-1	TGTGCCAGCACCTCCAGATGGGGGGAGGCTTTCTTT	CASTSRWGEAFF
.	TRBV27	.	TRBJ2-7	TGTGCCAGCAGTTCTGCCGGGGGGCGGGCCTCCTACGAGCAGTACTTC	CASSSAGGRASYEQYF
.	TRBV7-9	.	TRBJ1-1	TGTGCCAGCAGCTTAGCGGTAGTGAGCACTGAAGCTTTCTTT	CASSLAVVSTEAFF
.	TRBV20-1	TRBD2	TRBJ2-5	TGCAGTTCTAGAGGACTAGCGGGAGAAGAGACCCAGTACTTC	CSSRGLAGEETQYF
.	TRBV27	.	TRBJ1-2	TGTGCCAGCAGTTTAGTACGGAGGGCGGTCCACTATGGCTACACCTTC	CASSLVRRAVHYGYTF
.	TRBV20-1	.	TRBJ2-6	TGCAGAGCCCTCTCTGGGGCCAACGTCCTGACTTTC	CRALSGANVLTF
.	TRBV4-2	.	TRBJ1-4	TGTGCCAGCAGTTATAGGCCCCTTTTTGCAAAACTGTTTTTT	CASSYRPLFAKLFF
once	TRBV5-1	.	TRBJ2-1	TGCGCCAGCAGATCACGGGACTGGTCCTACAATGAGCAGTTCTTC	CASRSRDWSYNEQFF
few	TRBV20-1	.	TRBJ1-1	TGCAGTGCTCGGCGCCTGAACACTGAAGCTTTCTTT	CSARRLNTEAFF
.	TRBV2	.	TRBJ1-4	TGTGCCAGCACCGAGGGGCAGGGTTTTGAAAAACTGTTTTTT	CASTEGQGFEKLFF
.	TRBV20-1	TRBD2	TRBJ2-5	TGCAGTGCTTCAGCGGGAGGGTGCCAAGAGACCCAGTACTTC	CSASAGGCQETQYF
.	TRBV10-3	.	TRBJ2-5	TGTGCCATCAGTGAGTCGGCGGGGACGGGGGAGACCCAGTACTTC	CAISESAGTGETQYF
.	TRBV5-6	.	TRBJ2-3	TGTGCCAGCAGCTTGGGTGATATCACAGATACGCAGTATTTT	CASSLGDITDTQYF
few	TRBV6-2/TRBV6-3	.	TRBJ1-2	TGTGCCAGCAGCCGCGGAGGGAAGGCCTATGGCTACACCTTC	CASSRGGKAYGYTF
few	TRBV7-2	.	TRBJ1-5	TGTGCCAGCAGCCCGGACTCACGGCAGCCCCAGCATTTT	CASSPDSRQPQHF
.	TRBV7-2	.	TRBJ1-2	TGTGCCAGCAGCGCCCGAGCCCATGGCTACACCTTC	CASSARAHGYTF
many	TRBV20-1	.	TRBJ2-3	TGCAGTGCTAGTTTAGCCAGCACAGATACGCAGTATTTT	CSASLASTDTQYF